The rows below give T cell receptor beta chains drawn from one sample of a study of T cell responses to AZD1222 COVID-19 vaccine. Method: immunoSEQ multiplex PCR; TCRdb's copy keeps in-frame clones and lacks some. The profile shows about 150,000 clones, around 89% of them singletons. Specimen: peripheral blood, collected on day 0 of AZD1222 vaccination. Receptors originate from an adult in good health. The CDR3 runs from the conserved cysteine through the conserved F or W. Fields, in order: J gene, CDR3 length, V gene, CDR3 protein.

TRBJ1-1,14,TRBV7-8,CASSFSGVGTEAFF
TRBJ1-1,14,TRBV6-1,CASSEMTGRTEAFF
TRBJ1-1,13,TRBV6-5,CASQFQLRGEAFF
TRBJ2-1,17,TRBV4-1,CASSRTQLAGGLNEQFF
TRBJ1-2,16,TRBV6-1,CASSEASRPRLYGYTF
TRBJ2-5,15,TRBV6-5,CASSYVGLGQETQYF
TRBJ2-3,15,TRBV7-8,CASSDVYEDTDTQYF
TRBJ2-5,14,TRBV5-4,CASSAGQGQETQYF
TRBJ1-1,16,TRBV5-4,CASSLSGSNIGTEAFF
TRBJ2-3,14,TRBV9,CASSVGEGTDTQYF
TRBJ2-7,13,TRBV9,CASSRDRDYEQYF
TRBJ1-6,13,TRBV10-3,CAIRGSTNSPLHF
TRBJ1-4,17,TRBV2,CASSERIRGDSLEKLFF
TRBJ2-3,12,TRBV19,CASTTGQGLQYF
TRBJ1-1,15,TRBV11-2,CASSLGHRVGTEAFF
TRBJ1-5,14,TRBV4-1,CASSQDAGLKPQHF
TRBJ2-1,18,TRBV4-3,CASSQDWTSGGVYNEQFF
TRBJ2-1,16,TRBV24-1,CATSDQTRSSYNEQFF
TRBJ2-5,15,TRBV6-5,CASSLGTGASGTQYF
TRBJ1-2,13,TRBV19,CASSKLGNYGYTF
TRBJ1-1,14,TRBV5-1,CASSPGLGNTEAFF
TRBJ2-7,14,TRBV21-1,CASSRLQGSYEQYF
TRBJ1-3,12,TRBV12-3/TRBV12-4,CASSQGRNTIYF
TRBJ1-4,15,TRBV5-4,CASSFDATTNEKLFF
TRBJ1-2,12,TRBV3-1/TRBV3-2,CASSHGRWGYTF
TRBJ2-5,13,TRBV5-6,CASSLWAVETQYF
TRBJ1-5,15,TRBV7-2,CASSFRQGRGQPQHF
TRBJ1-2,16,TRBV3-1/TRBV3-2,CASSLGGDRGRDGYTF
TRBJ2-5,15,TRBV27,CASSFAGAYQETQYF
TRBJ1-2,13,TRBV3-1/TRBV3-2,CASSLDSSYGYTF
TRBJ2-6,15,TRBV5-5,CASSLAGSGANVLTF
TRBJ1-2,13,TRBV27,CASSKTGGHGYTF
TRBJ2-7,14,TRBV28,CASQRGGLFNEQYF